The clone carrying this T cell receptor beta chain was recorded once. Its antigen is undetermined. Looked up from germline, CDR1 is SGHTA and CDR2 is FQGNSA. With 5 bases clipped from V and 0 bases from J, the junction kept 7 bases outside the gene matches. There are 16 residues in the CDR3. TRB rearrangements spanning V, D and J were amplified using mixed TRB-A/B primers. TCRdb ran MiXCR on the multiplex PCR reads and lists one entry per CDR3 protein. The sample carries 1,500 to 2,000 distinct CDR3 sequences, approximately 40% recorded once. The sample originates from a study of T cell repertoires in aging, cancer and after chemotherapy. Study as a whole: About 8.9 million TCR reads made up the full dataset. The study's findings and limits: In each cancer cohort, median generation probability increased across chemotherapy, suggesting thymic output rebounded. In cancer patients, declining TCR diversity with age involved lost richness and lost evenness. The repertoire data cannot show anything about immunological memory following chemotherapy.

Peripheral blood genomic DNA, not sorted cells or RNA, was the template. The chain uses TRBV7-2 and TRBJ1-3, with TRBD1 matching over 7 bases. The clonotype originates from a human donor with a solid tumor. The specimen sequenced was blood. Here the CDR3 reads CASSHSQGISGNTIYF. CDR3 nucleotide sequence: TGTGCCAGCAGCCACTCACAGGGGATCTCTGGAAACACCATATATTTT.